A selection of T cell receptor beta chains follows, all from one sample in a study of blood T cell repertoires in COVID-19. Repertoires were generated with immunoSEQ multiplex PCR, while TCRdb's copy carries only in-frame clones and drops some. The sample lists fewer than 350,000 clones, 88% occurring once. The sample comprised PBMCs or T cells enriched from blood (not recorded which). The source is an older woman in a cohort exposed to, infected with or recovered from COVID-19 (not recorded which). CDR3s include the opening cysteine and the closing phenylalanine or tryptophan. The order of the fields is clone size, J gene, D gene, V gene, CDR3 DNA, CDR3 protein. D genes are given only for firm matches. Some rows mark clone size as missing; the rest say once, few, many or name a class of expanded clone.

clone size: NA; J gene: TRBJ1-6; D gene: TRBD1; V gene: TRBV2; CDR3 DNA: TGTGCCAGCAGTGAAAGGCCCGGGACAGGGAAAACACCCCTCCACTTT; CDR3 protein: CASSERPGTGKTPLHF
clone size: few; J gene: TRBJ2-7; D gene: TRBD2; V gene: TRBV27; CDR3 DNA: TGTGCCAGCAGTCCTCGGGGTAGCGGGAGCTCTGGCTACGAGCAGTACTTC; CDR3 protein: CASSPRGSGSSGYEQYF
clone size: NA; J gene: TRBJ2-1; D gene: TRBD2; V gene: TRBV7-7; CDR3 DNA: TGTGCTGTAGCGGGAGTAGGAGACAATGAGCAGTTCTTC; CDR3 protein: CAVAGVGDNEQFF
clone size: few; J gene: TRBJ2-2; D gene: NA; V gene: TRBV11-3; CDR3 DNA: TGTGCCAGCAGCCCCCCGGAGGGGTCGAACACCGGGGAGCTGTTTTTT; CDR3 protein: CASSPPEGSNTGELFF
clone size: NA; J gene: TRBJ2-1; D gene: NA; V gene: TRBV4-1; CDR3 DNA: TGCGCCAGCAGCCAAGATCTTACGGGATTGTCCTACAATGAGCAGTTCTTC; CDR3 protein: CASSQDLTGLSYNEQFF
clone size: NA; J gene: TRBJ2-2; D gene: TRBD1; V gene: TRBV2; CDR3 DNA: TGTGCCAGCAGAGGACAGGTGAACACCGGGGAGCTGTTTTTT; CDR3 protein: CASRGQVNTGELFF
clone size: NA; J gene: TRBJ1-3; D gene: TRBD1; V gene: TRBV18; CDR3 DNA: TGTGCCAGCTCACCAGCAGGGGGTACAGGAAACACCATATATTTT; CDR3 protein: CASSPAGGTGNTIYF
clone size: NA; J gene: TRBJ1-5; D gene: NA; V gene: TRBV28; CDR3 DNA: TGTGCCAGCACCAGAAACCTAAGGAGCTCTGAGCCCCTTAGCAATCAGCCCCAGCATTTT; CDR3 protein: CASTRNLRSSEPLSNQPQHF
clone size: NA; J gene: TRBJ2-1; D gene: NA; V gene: TRBV6-5; CDR3 DNA: TGTGCCAGCAAGCTAGCTAATGAGCAGTTCTTC; CDR3 protein: CASKLANEQFF
clone size: NA; J gene: TRBJ2-1; D gene: TRBD2; V gene: TRBV11-2; CDR3 DNA: TGTGCCAGCAGCTCCAGGACTAGCGGGAGTAATGAGCAGTTCTTC; CDR3 protein: CASSSRTSGSNEQFF
clone size: NA; J gene: TRBJ1-4; D gene: NA; V gene: TRBV6-6; CDR3 DNA: TGTGCCGGACAAAGGGTCCCCTATGAAAAACTGTTTTTT; CDR3 protein: CAGQRVPYEKLFF
clone size: NA; J gene: TRBJ1-5; D gene: NA; V gene: TRBV28; CDR3 DNA: TGTGCCAGCAGTTTTTTCGATCAGCCCCAGCATTTT; CDR3 protein: CASSFFDQPQHF
clone size: NA; J gene: TRBJ2-5; D gene: NA; V gene: TRBV7-2; CDR3 DNA: TGTGCCAGCAGCCCAGGGGCGCGAGTAGAGACCCAGTACTTC; CDR3 protein: CASSPGARVETQYF
clone size: NA; J gene: TRBJ2-7; D gene: TRBD1; V gene: TRBV19; CDR3 DNA: TGTGCCAGTAGTACCGGGACAGGGTTCGAGCAGTACTTC; CDR3 protein: CASSTGTGFEQYF
clone size: NA; J gene: TRBJ1-6; D gene: NA; V gene: TRBV7-3; CDR3 DNA: TGTGCCAGCAGCTTAATGCCGGGGGTGAATTCACCCCTCCACTTT; CDR3 protein: CASSLMPGVNSPLHF
clone size: NA; J gene: TRBJ1-2; D gene: NA; V gene: TRBV28; CDR3 DNA: TGTGCCAGCAGTCCGCCTACCCCCTATGGCTACACCTTC; CDR3 protein: CASSPPTPYGYTF
clone size: NA; J gene: TRBJ2-1; D gene: NA; V gene: TRBV6-2/TRBV6-3; CDR3 DNA: TGTGCCAGCAGTTACCCAAGATCTAAGGCTAGGAATGAGCAGTTCTTC; CDR3 protein: CASSYPRSKARNEQFF
clone size: NA; J gene: TRBJ2-1; D gene: TRBD2; V gene: TRBV7-9; CDR3 DNA: TGTGCCAGCAGCTTAGGGGGGACTACCAAAGAGCAGTTCTTC; CDR3 protein: CASSLGGTTKEQFF
clone size: NA; J gene: TRBJ1-2; D gene: NA; V gene: TRBV5-4; CDR3 DNA: TGTGCCAGCAGCGGGGACGGAGGGTCCTATGGCTACACCTTC; CDR3 protein: CASSGDGGSYGYTF
clone size: NA; J gene: TRBJ2-7; D gene: TRBD1; V gene: TRBV7-9; CDR3 DNA: TGTGCCAGCAGCCTAGCCCCGGGACAGGGGGCTTCCGAGCAGTACTTC; CDR3 protein: CASSLAPGQGASEQYF
clone size: NA; J gene: TRBJ1-6; D gene: NA; V gene: TRBV6-5; CDR3 DNA: TGTGCCAGCAGTTACGTACAGGTCGGATCACCCCTCCACTTT; CDR3 protein: CASSYVQVGSPLHF
clone size: NA; J gene: TRBJ1-1; D gene: NA; V gene: TRBV18; CDR3 DNA: TGTGCCAGCTCACCTGACAGGATTTCAGGAGCTTTCTTT; CDR3 protein: CASSPDRISGAFF
clone size: once; J gene: TRBJ2-3; D gene: TRBD1; V gene: TRBV23-1; CDR3 DNA: TGCGCCAGCAGTCAATCGAAATCTCTAGGCAGGGGGCCGTGGGATACGCAGTATTTT; CDR3 protein: CASSQSKSLGRGPWDTQYF
clone size: few; J gene: TRBJ1-2; D gene: NA; V gene: TRBV10-2; CDR3 DNA: TGCGCCAGCAGTGACAAGGCGGCAAACTATGGCTACACCTTC; CDR3 protein: CASSDKAANYGYTF
clone size: NA; J gene: TRBJ2-7; D gene: TRBD1; V gene: TRBV11-2; CDR3 DNA: TGTGCCATCGACAGGGAAAGGGACGAGCAGTACTTC; CDR3 protein: CAIDRERDEQYF
clone size: once; J gene: TRBJ2-5; D gene: TRBD2; V gene: TRBV28; CDR3 DNA: TGTGCCAGCAGTCCCTCGCCGGGACTAGCGGGAGGGCAAGAGACCCAGTACTTC; CDR3 protein: CASSPSPGLAGGQETQYF
clone size: NA; J gene: TRBJ2-7; D gene: NA; V gene: TRBV7-6; CDR3 DNA: TGTGCCAGCAGCTCATTCGCTAGCGAGCAGTACTTC; CDR3 protein: CASSSFASEQYF
clone size: once; J gene: TRBJ2-1; D gene: TRBD1; V gene: TRBV27; CDR3 DNA: TGTGCCAGCAGTCAGGGGGCGGTAGGGGTAAATGAGCAGTTCTTC; CDR3 protein: CASSQGAVGVNEQFF
clone size: few; J gene: TRBJ1-1; D gene: NA; V gene: TRBV7-6; CDR3 DNA: TGTGCCAGCAGTTATCGACAGGTTGATGACACTGAAGCTTTCTTT; CDR3 protein: CASSYRQVDDTEAFF
clone size: NA; J gene: TRBJ2-1; D gene: NA; V gene: TRBV7-2; CDR3 DNA: TGTGCCAGCAGCTTAGTTGGGCTTACCACTTACAATGAGCAGTTCTTC; CDR3 protein: CASSLVGLTTYNEQFF
clone size: NA; J gene: TRBJ1-2; D gene: NA; V gene: TRBV28; CDR3 DNA: TGTGCCAGCTCAAGCGAGGCTCCTAGGGGTGGCTACACCTTC; CDR3 protein: CASSSEAPRGGYTF
clone size: NA; J gene: TRBJ1-3; D gene: NA; V gene: TRBV24-1; CDR3 DNA: TGTGCCACCAGTCAGGGATCCGGAAACACCATATATTTT; CDR3 protein: CATSQGSGNTIYF
clone size: NA; J gene: TRBJ2-3; D gene: NA; V gene: TRBV2; CDR3 DNA: TGTGCCAGCAGTGAACCCCAGGGGCACACAGATACGCAGTATTTT; CDR3 protein: CASSEPQGHTDTQYF
clone size: once; J gene: TRBJ2-1; D gene: NA; V gene: TRBV7-2; CDR3 DNA: TGTGCCAGCAGCTTAGATCAGTACAATGAGCAGTTCTTC; CDR3 protein: CASSLDQYNEQFF
clone size: NA; J gene: TRBJ1-1; D gene: TRBD1; V gene: TRBV5-1; CDR3 DNA: TGCGCCAGCAGCCCGGACGGACAGGGGAGCACTGAAGCTTTCTTT; CDR3 protein: CASSPDGQGSTEAFF
clone size: NA; J gene: TRBJ2-2; D gene: TRBD2; V gene: TRBV11-2; CDR3 DNA: TGTGCCAGCAGCCAGGGGACTAGCGGTTACACCGGGGAGCTGTTTTTT; CDR3 protein: CASSQGTSGYTGELFF
clone size: NA; J gene: TRBJ2-3; D gene: NA; V gene: TRBV12-5; CDR3 DNA: TGTGCTAGTGGCCGGGGAGATACGCAGTATTTT; CDR3 protein: CASGRGDTQYF
clone size: NA; J gene: TRBJ2-5; D gene: NA; V gene: TRBV6-5; CDR3 DNA: TGTGCCAGCAGTTCAGGGGTCGTAGAGACCCAGTACTTC; CDR3 protein: CASSSGVVETQYF
clone size: NA; J gene: TRBJ1-1; D gene: NA; V gene: TRBV5-8; CDR3 DNA: TGTGCCAGCAGCTTGGGTCGGGGGAGGAACACTGAAGCTTTCTTT; CDR3 protein: CASSLGRGRNTEAFF
clone size: NA; J gene: TRBJ1-6; D gene: TRBD1; V gene: TRBV7-2; CDR3 DNA: TGTGCCAGCAGCTTTACGCCGGGACAGATCAATTCACCCCTCCACTTT; CDR3 protein: CASSFTPGQINSPLHF
clone size: NA; J gene: TRBJ1-1; D gene: NA; V gene: TRBV28; CDR3 DNA: TGTGCCAGCGGGCGAAACACTGAAGCTTTCTTT; CDR3 protein: CASGRNTEAFF
clone size: NA; J gene: TRBJ1-6; D gene: TRBD1; V gene: TRBV5-3; CDR3 DNA: TGTGCCAGAAGCTTGGAGCAGGGGGCATGGAATTCACCCCTCCACTTT; CDR3 protein: CARSLEQGAWNSPLHF
clone size: NA; J gene: TRBJ2-7; D gene: TRBD1; V gene: TRBV6-2/TRBV6-3; CDR3 DNA: TGTGCCAGCAGCCTGACAGGGGGCGGAAACTACGAGCAGTACTTC; CDR3 protein: CASSLTGGGNYEQYF
clone size: NA; J gene: TRBJ2-1; D gene: TRBD2; V gene: TRBV10-2; CDR3 DNA: TGCGCCAGCAGTGAGTCAGCGGGACGTCACAATGAGCAGTTCTTC; CDR3 protein: CASSESAGRHNEQFF
clone size: NA; J gene: TRBJ2-3; D gene: TRBD2; V gene: TRBV5-6; CDR3 DNA: TGTGCCAGCAGCAAACGTGGGACTAGCGGGAGTCTAGATACGCAGTATTTT; CDR3 protein: CASSKRGTSGSLDTQYF